This TCR beta chain was captured in a study of blood T cell repertoires in COVID-19 (TCRdb year 2020). Some background on the complete study: Samples covering the acute and convalescent phases of COVID-19 were provided by collaborators in the United States, Italy and Spain. Samples came from the ongoing ImmuneRACE study (first 160 participants) plus 1,254 subjects from 6 global collaborators. Where available, HLA class I and class II types were taken from metadata supplied by the sample provider and were not determined by assay-based typing. Sample metadata almost always included a de-identified subject ID, COVID-19 status, age in years and sex. The prospective study material was composed of cDNA or gDNA derived from T cells, B-cell-depleted T cells, or PBMCs. The repertoires were made available in a free public database intended to serve as a resource for research on the immune response to SARS-CoV-2. Deeply sampled blood TCRbeta repertoires from subjects exposed to, actively infected with, or recovered from COVID-19 were included in the dataset. Study-wide findings and limitations: The amount of clinical and demographic metadata varied by source and participant and was provided uncurated.

On this clone itself: Its binding antigen is unknown. Nothing much larger sits one base from this clone, and base qualities are not available.

Whole blood was collected in K2EDTA tubes by collaborating institutions according to the institutions' own protocols. For TCRbeta analysis, collaborator samples were shipped as frozen whole blood, as isolated PBMCs, or as DNA extracted from either sample type. TCRbeta CDR3 regions were amplified from genomic DNA by means of the immunoSEQ Assay, a bias-controlled multiplex PCR. Turning to the authors' computational methods: Within the assay, amplification of reference gene primers was used to estimate how many nucleated cells each sample contained. To quantify the absolute abundance of each unique TCRbeta CDR3 rearrangement, sequence reads were collapsed and filtered. Productive Simpson clonality was computed per sample as the square root of Simpson's diversity index over productive rearrangements. Drawn from immuneACCESS, this table holds only the in-frame rearrangements with V and J called that TCRdb kept. Clones are partly lost; checked studies trace under half to an unresolved V gene and leave the rest unexplained. That table is the source of V, J and clone size, and D and trimming were worked out from the DNA. For this sample the table gives about 670,000 clones, of which about 90% were detected only once. The ten top clones hold under 0.3% of the sample.

Trimming accounts for 1 base at V and 7 bases at J, while the number of junction bases matched to no gene is 10. In the germline V gene, CDR1 corresponds to LGHNT and CDR2 to FRNRAP. Its CDR3 holds 16 amino acids, cysteine through phenylalanine. Of the read, only the CDR3 DNA is kept; its 48 bases are in frame from base 1. This receptor was obtained from a woman aged 18 to 35 with acute or convalescent COVID-19. The sample comprised peripheral blood. Here the chain combines TRBV12-5 and TRBJ1-2, with 9 middle bases fitting TRBD1. The base sequence is TGTGCTAGTGGTTTGGGATGGACGGGACAGGGTCCTGGCTACACCTTC. It is translated as CASGLGWTGQGPGYTF. When the CDR3 is completed using the reference TRBV12-5 and TRBJ1-2 genes on either side, the full variable domain is DARVTQTPRHKVTEMGQEVTMRCQPILGHNTVFWYRQTMMQGLELLAYFRNRAPLDDSGMPKDRFSAEMPDATLATLKIQPSEPRDSAVYFCASGLGWTGQGPGYTFGSGTRLTVV.